The clone carrying this T cell receptor (beta chain) was counted a few times. Antigen specificity is unknown. This record belongs to a study of neurological immune-mediated disorders. General study findings and limits: The study phylogenetically grouped the repertoires of 18 of 34 multiple sclerosis patients into one related-CDR3 cluster, a possible signature.

After removal of 0 bases from V and 4 bases from J, the junction contained 7 bases not matched to a gene. The CDR3 is made up of 16 amino acids. Looked up from germline, CDR1 is MRHNA and CDR2 is SNTAGT. MiXCR, applied by TCRdb to the 5' RACE reads, yields one record per CDR3 protein. The sample holds some 48,000 distinct CDR3 sequences; about 5% are singletons and the top ten take about 1.3%. The receptor comes from a woman aged 18 to 35 with multiple sclerosis. This chain links TRBV6-4 with TRBJ2-3, with 7 bases lining up with TRBD2. The sequenced sample consisted of CD4+ T cells from blood. This chain's CDR3 is CASSDSWGRASDTQYF. The DNA for the CDR3 is TGTGCCAGCAGTGACTCGTGGGGGAGGGCCTCAGATACGCAGTATTTT.